The 9 T cell receptor beta chains in this list originate from one sample, sequenced in a study of control samples from healthy donors and cancer patients (dated by TCRdb to the early 2020s). Library preparation employed the immunoSEQ multiplex PCR assay. This is the immuneACCESS table as TCRdb keeps it, with only in-frame sequences that have V and J called. A part of the clones is gone; compared with another copy, unresolved V genes explain less than half, and the rest is unexplained. The sample records about 120,000 clones, roughly 90% of which are singletons. 5.5% of the sample belongs to the ten largest clones. The sample consisted of blood. Receptor source: a man between 18 and 29 years old in good health.

The CDR3 spells CASAGEGEQYF. The CDR3 DNA reads TGTGCCAGCGCAGGGGAGGGCGAGCAGTACTTC. The genes are TRBV7-9 and TRBJ2-7, with D possibly being TRBD2 (7 bases). The CDR3 runs 11 residues. The germline CDR1 and CDR2 sequences are SEHNR and FQNEAQ (reference sequence). V lost 8 bases to trimming and J lost 6 bases, with 11 bases between them.

J is TRBJ2-1 and V is TRBV19, with 8 bases fitting TRBD2. CDR3 length: 14 amino acids. The trim removed 6 bases at V and 7 bases at J, leaving 8 bases unmatched. Germline assignment: CDR1 LNHDA and CDR2 SQIVND (reference sequence). The chain's CDR3 is CASRTGGPWNEQFF. Written as DNA, the CDR3 is TGTGCCAGTAGGACGGGGGGGCCGTGGAATGAGCAGTTCTTC.

The gene calls are TRBV5-4 and TRBJ2-3; D may be TRBD2 (6 bases). Per the germline V gene, CDR1 is SGHNT and CDR2 is YYREEE (reference sequence). The CDR3 consists of 13 residues. The germline V and J ends were trimmed by 0 bases and 9 bases, with 11 bases remaining between them. The CDR3 loop reads CASSLVGGTTQYF. CDR3 nucleotides: TGTGCCAGCAGCTTGGTAGGAGGGACCACGCAGTATTTT.

This chain links TRBV7-9 with TRBJ2-7; possibly TRBD1 for D (5 bases). The ends were cut back, 5 bases at V and 5 bases at J, with 19 bases in the middle. Germline CDR1 is SEHNR and CDR2 is FQNEAQ (reference sequence). The CDR3 extends over 15 amino acids. The CDR3 region is CASSQGAGLSHEQYF. In nucleotides, the CDR3 is TGTGCCAGCAGCCAAGGGGCAGGTTTGTCCCACGAGCAGTACTTC.

The gene calls are TRBV7-9 and TRBJ1-6; D is unclear. The CDR3 length is 16 residues. Germline V gives CDR1 SEHNR, CDR2 FQNEAQ (reference sequence). V lost 5 bases and J lost 7, with 18 bases in between. The CDR3: CASSASGRNPNSPLHF. CDR3 nucleotide sequence: TGTGCCAGCAGCGCCTCTGGTCGCAACCCAAATTCACCCCTCCACTTT.

This sequence joins TRBV5-5 and TRBJ2-2; 8 bases align to TRBD2. Germline V gene data show CDR1 as SGHKS and CDR2 as YYEKEE (reference sequence). The junction had 10 bases not matched to a gene; V was cut back by 0 bases and J by 6 bases. The CDR3 is 17 amino acids. In DNA, the CDR3 is TGTGCCAGCAGCTTGGTAGCCGGGGGGGCCTTGGCCGGGGAGCTGTTTTTT. It yields the protein CASSLVAGGALAGELFF.

The rearrangement uses TRBV6-5 and TRBJ2-4; unclear D gene. Germline assignment: CDR1 MNHEY and CDR2 SVGAGI. The V end was cut by 6 bases, the J end by 0 bases, with 6 bases between. The CDR3 covers 13 residues. The CDR3 DNA reads as TGTGCCAGCAGACCGCTAGCCAAAAACATTCAGTACTTC. It encodes CASRPLAKNIQYF.

This chain uses TRBV19 with TRBJ1-5; 9 nucleotides match TRBD1. The CDR3 loop spans 14 amino acids. Trimming removed 5 bases from V and 6 bases from J; junction bases left unmatched: 5. Germline-derived CDR1 and CDR2 are LNHDA and SQIVND (reference sequence). CDR3 sequence reads: CASSAQGAGQPQHF. DNA for the CDR3: TGTGCCAGTAGTGCACAGGGGGCGGGTCAGCCCCAGCATTTT.

A single count supports this clone. The chain has TRBV9 and TRBJ2-5; no firm D call. The CDR3 totals 15 residues. The germline V gene has CDR1 SGDLS and CDR2 YYNGEE. The V and J ends lost 3 bases and 1 base respectively, with 13 bases between them. This chain's CDR3 is CASSALGLFQETQYF. The CDR3 nucleotides are TGTGCCAGCAGCGCCCTGGGCCTATTCCAAGAGACCCAGTACTTC.